What follows are 15 T cell receptor beta chains derived from one specimen sequenced in a study of blood T cell repertoires in COVID-19. The protocol was immunoSEQ multiplex PCR, while the TCRdb copy is restricted to in-frame clones and leaves out a portion. Of 75,000 to 95,000 clones in the sample, about 90% were seen once. The sample consisted of peripheral blood. The receptor source for this set is a human donor in a cohort sampled during active COVID-19.

V gene TRBV4-3 combines with J gene TRBJ1-6; 8 bases align to TRBD1. CDR1 LGHNA and CDR2 YSLEER come from the germline V gene. The CDR3 extends over 17 amino acids. The junction had 14 bases not matched to a gene; V was cut back by 4 bases and J by 9 bases. CDR3 region: CASSREGPGQVVSPLHF. The CDR3 DNA follows: TGCGCCAGCAGCCGAGAGGGCCCGGGACAGGTAGTTTCACCCCTCCACTTT.

This clone showed up just a few times. The J gene is TRBJ1-5, the V gene TRBV21-1. TRBV21-1 is listed as a pseudogene. The CDR3 totals 15 residues. The CDR3 DNA is TGTGCCAGCAGCAAAAGGAGGTCAATGATGGCGCCCCAGCATTTT. It encodes CASSKRRSMMAPQHF.

The genes are TRBV13 and TRBJ1-4; D is uncertain. The CDR3 has 13 amino acids. Trimming stripped 4 bases from V and 4 bases from J, with 7 bases between. Germline CDR1 PRHDT, CDR2 FYEKMQ (reference sequence). CDR3 sequence: CASSYRVNEKLFF. The CDR3, as DNA: TGTGCCAGCAGCTATCGAGTTAATGAAAAACTGTTTTTT.

This chain connects TRBV3-1 (or the pseudogene TRBV3-2) to TRBJ2-7; possible D gene TRBD2, 6 bases. Germline CDR1 reads LGHDT; CDR2 reads YNNKEL (reference sequence). The CDR3 extends over 15 amino acids. The V end lost 3 bases, the J end lost 2 bases, and 14 bases lay between the germline ends. The CDR3 sequence is CASSHEGGVTYEQYF. DNA of the CDR3: TGTGCCAGCAGCCATGAGGGAGGAGTAACCTACGAGCAGTACTTC.

This clone was observed a single time. V is TRBV27 and J is TRBJ2-6; tentatively, D is TRBD1 (7 bases). The CDR3 consists of 16 residues. V was clipped by 3 bases and J by 1 base, with 10 bases between them. In germline, CDR1 is MNHEY, CDR2 SMNVEV (reference sequence). CDR3 sequence reads: CASSFSGGSGANVLTF. CDR3 DNA sequence: TGTGCCAGCAGTTTCTCAGGGGGGTCTGGGGCCAACGTCCTGACTTTC.

The chain links TRBV3-1 (or the pseudogene TRBV3-2) to TRBJ1-1, with a weak D call TRBD1 (5 bases). The CDR3 extends over 18 amino acids. In germline, CDR1 is LGHDT, CDR2 YNNKEL (reference sequence). Trimming removed 0 bases at V and 1 base at J, with 18 bases between. CDR3 sequence: CASSQEYDSLFRNTEAFF. CDR3 DNA sequence: TGTGCCAGCAGCCAAGAGTACGACAGCCTCTTTAGGAACACTGAAGCTTTCTTT.

V is TRBV30 and J is TRBJ2-3; tentatively, D is TRBD2 (5 bases). V lost 2 bases and J 2 bases, leaving 14 bases between the germline ends. Germline V CDR1 and CDR2: GTSNPN, SVGIG (reference sequence). CDR3 length equals 15 residues. The DNA for the CDR3 is TGTGCCTGGAGTCGGAGGTCGGTTCTCACAGATACGCAGTATTTT. Protein product: CAWSRRSVLTDTQYF.

This chain connects TRBV2 to TRBJ2-5; D remains unclear. The V gene lost 6 bases and the J gene lost 1 base, with 9 bases spanning the gap. The germline gives CDR1 SNHLY, CDR2 FYNNEI. The CDR3 runs 13 residues. CDR3 loop: CASSFTSQETQYF. DNA for the CDR3: TGTGCCAGCAGCTTCACCAGCCAAGAGACCCAGTACTTC.

A single count supports this clone. This chain connects TRBV7-9 to TRBJ1-1, with a tentative D call TRBD1 (6 bases). The CDR3 loop spans 14 amino acids. V shed 2 bases and J shed 0 bases, with 7 bases lying between them. Germline lookup yields CDR1 SEHNR and CDR2 FQNEAQ (reference sequence). The CDR3 region is CASSLTGMNTEAFF. In DNA form, the CDR3 reads TGTGCCAGCAGCTTAACAGGGATGAACACTGAAGCTTTCTTT.

Concerning this clone itself: The same CDR3 is also encoded by other DNA sequences in this sample. The chain couples TRBV7-2 to TRBJ2-3; TRBD1 is a possible D gene (6 bases). Per germline, CDR1 SGHTA and CDR2 FQGNSA. The CDR3 totals 14 residues. Deletions cut 3 bases from V and 0 bases from J, with 7 bases between. The CDR3 loop reads CASSFDRSTDTQYF. Written as DNA, the CDR3 is TGTGCCAGCAGCTTTGACAGGAGCACAGATACGCAGTATTTT.

The chain couples TRBV10-3 to TRBJ2-2, with TRBD2 identical over 7 bases. Germline-derived CDR1 and CDR2 are ENHRY and SYGVKD. Trimming removed 8 bases from V and 5 bases from J; junction bases left unmatched: 8. The CDR3 has 14 amino acids. The CDR3 region has the DNA TGTGCCATCGCGGGGCAGGGAGGGACCGGGGAGCTGTTTTTT. Encoded protein: CAIAGQGGTGELFF.

V is TRBV19 and J is TRBJ2-3; TRBD2 aligns across 11 bases. CDR1 is LNHDA and CDR2 is SQIVND in the germline V gene (reference sequence). The J segment lost 7 bases and the V segment lost 6 bases, leaving 9 bases of the junction unmatched. This CDR3 is built from 15 residues. CDR3 residues: CASSELAGARNTQYF. The CDR3 DNA sequence: TGTGCCAGTAGCGAACTAGCGGGAGCTCGAAATACGCAGTATTTT.

This chain joins TRBV18 and TRBJ1-1; weak D call: TRBD1 (6 bases). Germline CDR1 reads KGHSH; CDR2 reads LQKENI. The ends were cut back, 2 bases at V and 1 base at J, with 14 bases in the middle. The length of the CDR3 is 16 residues. CDR3 in DNA: TGTGCCAGCTCACCATCTTCAGGGGCTAGGAACACTGAAGCTTTCTTT. This codes for CASSPSSGARNTEAFF.

This clone was recorded a few times. The rearrangement links TRBV6-8 to TRBJ1-6, with D tentatively TRBD1 (6 bases). Germline assignment: CDR1 MNHGY and CDR2 SAAAGT. V was pared by 8 bases and J by 9 bases, with 8 bases between. The CDR3 length is 11 residues. The CDR3 spells CASGGGSPLHF. The CDR3 bases are TGTGCCAGCGGGGGCGGTTCACCCCTCCACTTT.

The chain recombines TRBV6-6 with TRBJ1-2; 9 nucleotides align to TRBD1. Trimming at V came to 4 bases and at J to 4 bases, leaving 1 base not matched to a gene. Germline V gene sequence: CDR1 MNHNY, CDR2 SVGAGI (reference sequence). The CDR3 consists of 13 residues. CDR3 bases: TGTGCCAGCAGTTCGGACAGGGGCTATGGCTACACCTTC. Translation: CASSSDRGYGYTF.